Given below is one T cell receptor beta chain in context. Its antigen is as yet unknown. This entry comes from a study of T cells in Graves' hyperthyroidism and ophthalmopathy. Study-wide findings and caveats: Ophthalmopathy prediction by the model preceded onset by a median roughly 6 months.

At least 3 on the Clinical Activity Score was recorded for ophthalmopathy patients, who also had NOSPECS grade at least 4 and duration under 3 months. Clinical symptoms, serum thyroxine and TRAb, thyroid ultrasound and orbital computed tomography were used for the diagnoses. PBMCs came from more than 8.5 ml fresh peripheral blood. Researchers amplified the TCR beta CDR3 regions from RNA transcripts. RT-PCR in the first round (using the HTBI primer set) targeted the TCR CDR3. TCRdb fed the multiplex PCR reads into MiXCR, producing one record per CDR3 protein. The table lists about 590,000 distinct CDR3 sequences, 13% to 15% of them singletons, with less than 9% in the top ten. The receptor comes from a woman aged 18-29 years with Graves' ophthalmopathy. Sequencing used blood.

The CDR3 loop is CASSRQGAYNEQFF. CDR3 bases: TGTGCCAGCAGCCGACAGGGGGCCTACAATGAGCAGTTCTTC. The chain employs TRBV6-1 and TRBJ2-1, with 9 bases matching TRBD1. The CDR3 covers 14 residues. Unmatched junction bases numbered 2, after V lost 6 bases and J lost 2 bases. The V gene's germline CDR1 is MNHNS and CDR2 SASEGT.